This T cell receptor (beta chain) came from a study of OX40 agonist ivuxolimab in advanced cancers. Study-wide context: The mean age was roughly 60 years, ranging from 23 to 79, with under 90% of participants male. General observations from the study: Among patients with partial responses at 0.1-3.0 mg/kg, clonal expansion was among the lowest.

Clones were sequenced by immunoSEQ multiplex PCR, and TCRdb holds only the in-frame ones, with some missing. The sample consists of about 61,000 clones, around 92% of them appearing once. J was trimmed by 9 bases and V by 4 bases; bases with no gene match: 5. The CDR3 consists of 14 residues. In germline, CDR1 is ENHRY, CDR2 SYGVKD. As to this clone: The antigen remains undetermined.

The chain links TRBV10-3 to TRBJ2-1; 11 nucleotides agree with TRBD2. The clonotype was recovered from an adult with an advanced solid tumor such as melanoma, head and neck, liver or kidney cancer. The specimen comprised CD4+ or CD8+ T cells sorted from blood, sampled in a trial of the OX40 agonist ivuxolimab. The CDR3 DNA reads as TGTGCCATCAGTGCGGACGGGACTAGCGGTGAGCAGTTCTTC. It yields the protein CAISADGTSGEQFF.